This TCR beta chain originates from a study of cytomegalovirus exposure and HLA in healthy donors. PCR primers comprised 60 Vbeta and 13 Jbeta primers. Under the authors' procedure: About 10 million shared chains were among approximately 80 million unique TCR beta chains counted in a later analysis. Sequencing was performed with immunoSEQ multiplex PCR; in TCRdb, only in-frame clones are kept and a portion is missing. That table supplies the V and J calls and clone size; D and trimming were determined from the DNA. The data hold some 93,000 clones, with roughly 9.4% observed a single time. On this clone itself: Antigen specificity is unknown.

V was pared by 11 bases and J by 4 bases, with 14 bases between. The CDR3 is 12 amino acids. Germline CDR1 reads ENHRY; CDR2 reads SYGVKD. Study-wide points: Solely CMV serostatus was available to characterize immune exposure. Exclusion applied to some V segments, including TRBV6-2 and TRBV6-3, as they were indistinguishable.

The source is a man over 45 in good health and CMV-seropositive. The J gene is TRBJ1-1, the V gene TRBV10-3; tentative D call: TRBD1 (5 bases). Sequences were obtained from PBMCs. The CDR3 nucleotides are TGTGCCGCCCAGGGAGGGAGCACTGAAGCTTTCTTT. It yields the protein CAAQGGSTEAFF.